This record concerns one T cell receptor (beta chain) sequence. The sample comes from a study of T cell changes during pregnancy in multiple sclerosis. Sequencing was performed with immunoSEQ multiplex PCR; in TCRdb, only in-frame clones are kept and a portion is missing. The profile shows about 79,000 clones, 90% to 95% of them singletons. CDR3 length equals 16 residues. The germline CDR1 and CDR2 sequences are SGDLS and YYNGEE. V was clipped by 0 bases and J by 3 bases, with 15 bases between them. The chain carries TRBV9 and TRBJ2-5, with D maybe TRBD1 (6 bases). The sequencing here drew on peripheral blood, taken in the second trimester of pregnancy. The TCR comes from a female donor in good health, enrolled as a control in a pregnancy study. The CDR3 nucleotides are TGTGCCAGCAGCGTAGCCCCACAGGGTCGGGAAGAGACCCAGTACTTC. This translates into CASSVAPQGREETQYF.